This T cell receptor beta chain came from a study of blood T cells in healthy people across ages. The sample holds a few counts of this clonotype. Its antigen is undetermined. Together with a sample-barcoded 5' primer, a J-beta primer mix was included in a second PCR lasting about 7 to 11 cycles. TCRdb redid the calling of the 5' RACE reads with MiXCR, one entry per CDR3 protein. The top ten clones hold 3% of a sample with some 850,000 distinct CDR3 sequences, 25% to 30% of them seen once. The CDR3 runs 19 residues. V lost 0 bases and J 1 base, leaving 21 bases between the germline ends. Germline CDR1 is MNHEY and CDR2 is SVGAGI. Findings and limits, study-wide: Changes seen in expanded clonotypes were possibly confounded by donor CMV status left unknown. Versus aged donors, long-lived donors had higher diversity and more naive CD4+ cells.

The sample was also linked to a second study, of T cells of mothers and their children.

V usage is TRBV6-5 and J usage is TRBJ1-1; D is unresolved. This TCR was recovered from a boy under 18 in good health. The sample consisted of blood. The DNA for the CDR3 is TGTGCCAGCAGTTACTCTCGAGCGAGGAACCTCCCAAGGAACACTGAAGCTTTCTTT. Translated: CASSYSRARNLPRNTEAFF.